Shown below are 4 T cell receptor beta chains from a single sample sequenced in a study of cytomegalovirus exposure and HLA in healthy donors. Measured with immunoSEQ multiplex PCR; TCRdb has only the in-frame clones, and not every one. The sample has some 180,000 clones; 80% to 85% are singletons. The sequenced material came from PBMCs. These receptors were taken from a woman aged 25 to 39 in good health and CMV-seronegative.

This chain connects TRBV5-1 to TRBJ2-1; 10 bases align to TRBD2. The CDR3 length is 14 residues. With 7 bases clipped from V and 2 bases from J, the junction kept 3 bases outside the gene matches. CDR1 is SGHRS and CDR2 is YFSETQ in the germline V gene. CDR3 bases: TGCGCCAGCTACGGGACTAGCGCCTACAATGAGCAGTTCTTC. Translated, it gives CASYGTSAYNEQFF.

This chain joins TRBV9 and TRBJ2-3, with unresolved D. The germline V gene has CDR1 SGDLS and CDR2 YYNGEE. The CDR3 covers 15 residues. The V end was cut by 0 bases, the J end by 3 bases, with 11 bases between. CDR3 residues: CASSVGAVNTDTQYF. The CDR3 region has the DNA TGTGCCAGCAGCGTAGGGGCAGTTAATACAGATACGCAGTATTTT. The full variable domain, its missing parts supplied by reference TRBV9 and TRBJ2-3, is DSGVTQTPKHLITATGQRVTLRCSPRSGDLSVYWYQQSLDQGLQFLIQYYNGEERAKGNILERFSAQQFPDLHSELNLSSLELGDSALYFCASSVGAVNTDTQYFGPGTRLTVL.

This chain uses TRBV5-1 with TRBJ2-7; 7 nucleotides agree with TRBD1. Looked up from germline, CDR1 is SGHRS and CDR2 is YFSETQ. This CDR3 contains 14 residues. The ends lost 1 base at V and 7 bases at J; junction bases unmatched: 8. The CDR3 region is CASSLTTGTREQYF. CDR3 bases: TGCGCCAGCAGCTTGACGACAGGGACAAGAGAGCAGTACTTC. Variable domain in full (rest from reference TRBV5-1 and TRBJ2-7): KAGVTQTPRYLIKTRGQQVTLSCSPISGHRSVSWYQQTPGQGLQFLFEYFSETQRNKGNFPGRFSGRQFSNSRSEMNVSTLELGDSALYLCASSLTTGTREQYFGPGTRLTVT.

The chain's CDR3 is CASSLLSTGELFF. CDR3 bases: TGTGCCAGCAGCCTACTTTCCACCGGGGAGCTGTTTTTT. The chain links TRBV6-5 to TRBJ2-2; D uncertain. Trimming removed 6 bases from V and 4 bases from J, with 9 bases in between. CDR3 size: 13 residues. Germline CDR1 reads MNHEY; CDR2 reads SVGAGI.